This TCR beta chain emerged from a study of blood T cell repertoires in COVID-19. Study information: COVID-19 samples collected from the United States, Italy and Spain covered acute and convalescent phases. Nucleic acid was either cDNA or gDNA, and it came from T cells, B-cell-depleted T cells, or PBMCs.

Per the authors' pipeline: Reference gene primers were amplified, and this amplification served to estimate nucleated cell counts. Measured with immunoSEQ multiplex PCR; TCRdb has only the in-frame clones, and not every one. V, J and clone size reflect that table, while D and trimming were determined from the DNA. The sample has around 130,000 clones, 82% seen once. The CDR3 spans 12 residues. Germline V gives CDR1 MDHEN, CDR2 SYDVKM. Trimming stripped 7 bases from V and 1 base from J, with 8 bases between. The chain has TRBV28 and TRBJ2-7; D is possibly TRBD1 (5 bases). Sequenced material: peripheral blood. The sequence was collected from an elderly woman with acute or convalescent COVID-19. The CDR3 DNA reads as TGTGCCAGCATCGACAGATCCTACGAGCAGTACTTC. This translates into CASIDRSYEQYF.